A single sample gave rise to the 25 T cell receptor beta chains below, sequenced in a study of tumor and adjacent non-tumor tissue in lung cancer. This sample's RNA came from whole unsorted tissue. A modified ARM-PCR protocol with three rounds of nested PCR amplified TCRbeta. TCRdb used MiXCR to reprocess the multiplex PCR reads, holding one entry per CDR3 protein. Seen here are 110,000 or so distinct CDR3 sequences, around 75% observed once, and the top ten hold about 40%. Sequencing used lung tumor tissue. These receptors were collected from a woman between 55 and 75 years old with non-small cell lung cancer.

This clonotype was picked up a small number of times. The CDR3 does not end in the conserved phenylalanine or tryptophan, so this is likely a read error. It is unclear where the CDR3 begins or ends on the DNA, so no DNA is shown, and the CDR3 is as TCRdb lists it. The chain combines TRBV11-2 with TRBJ2-7; TRBD2 reflects the table's D call only, with no check against the DNA. The CDR3 totals 15 residues, both ends included. CDR1 and CDR2 (germline): SGHAT, FQNNGV. This CDR3 reads CASGLQSGNNYEQYL.

The chain couples TRBV11-2 to TRBJ2-7; 9 bases line up with TRBD1. Germline V gene lookup returns CDR1 SGHAT and CDR2 FQNNGV. CDR3 size: 14 residues. V shed 5 bases and J 8 bases; nucleotides not matched to a gene: 10. CDR3 sequence (DNA): TGTGCCAGCAGCCGGGACAGGGTAGGGGGACAGCAGTACTTC. Residues: CASSRDRVGGQQYF.

About this clonotype itself: A read error may explain this, as a much larger clone is one base away. The J gene is TRBJ1-5, the V gene TRBV29-1, with D perhaps TRBD1 (5 bases). Germline CDR1 is SQVTM and CDR2 is ANQGSEA. The CDR3 is 13 residues long. The CDR3 region is CSPDRGLNQSQHF. The CDR3 bases are TGCAGCCCTGACCGGGGCCTTAATCAGTCCCAGCATTTT.

As regards this clonotype: A read error is likely, as this CDR3 ends without the conserved phenylalanine or tryptophan. V usage is TRBV29-1 and J usage is TRBJ1-4; tentative D call: TRBD1 (6 bases). Germline loops: CDR1 SQVTM, CDR2 ANQGSEA. CDR3 length: 13 residues. The V end was cut by 5 bases, the J end by 5 bases, with 12 bases between. The CDR3 nucleotides read TGCAGCGTTATATCAGGGGTGAATGAAAAACTGTTTATT. This sequence encodes CSVISGVNEKLFI.

To note about this clonotype: Germline and junction disagree at one end, which may indicate a read error. The chain links TRBV11-2 to TRBJ2-3; D gene unclear. There are 13 residues in the CDR3. Germline-derived CDR1 and CDR2 are SGHAT and FQNNGV. CDR3 nucleotides: TGTGCCAGCAGCCTAGAACCGATGTCGACGCAGTATTTT. Translation: CASSLEPMSTQYF.

Details on this clonotype: Compared with germline, one end of the junction differs, possibly owing to a read error. This rearrangement joins TRBV4-3 to TRBJ2-6; 7 bases are a match to TRBD1. CDR1 and CDR2 from the germline V gene are LGHNA and YSLEER. This CDR3 has 17 residues. The CDR3 is CASIRGQESSGTNVLTF. CDR3 nucleotide sequence: TGCGCCAGCATCCGAGGACAGGAGAGCTCTGGGACCAACGTCCTGACTTTC.

Regarding this clonotype: The junction and the germline gene differ at one end; a read error may be behind it. The V gene is TRBV4-2, the J gene TRBJ2-3; possible D gene TRBD2, 6 bases. Germline CDR1 and CDR2: LGHNA and YNFKEQ. The CDR3 covers 16 residues. The CDR3 nucleotides are TGTGTCAGCAGCCAAGTAAGACTAGACGCCACAGGTACACAGTATTTT. This codes for CVSSQVRLDATGTQYF.

With regard to this clonotype: It is unclear where the CDR3 begins or ends on the DNA, so no DNA is shown, and the CDR3 is as TCRdb lists it. The chain recombines TRBV11-2 with TRBJ1-2. Germline assignment: CDR1 SGHAT and CDR2 FQNNGV. The CDR3 is 16 amino acids long, termini counted. The CDR3 region is CTSSPSTSDMTYGCTF.

Concerning this clonotype: This may stem from a read error, because a much larger clone lies one nucleotide away. The V call is TRBV20-1, the J call TRBJ1-1, with D possibly being TRBD1 (5 bases). CDR1 and CDR2 (germline): DFQATT, SNEGSKA (reference sequence). The CDR3 contains 15 residues. In nucleotides, the CDR3 is TGCACTGCTAGAACCCAGGCCCGAGGGGACACTGAAGCTTTCTTT. This encodes CTARTQARGDTEAFF.

With respect to this clonotype: At one end, the junction sequence differs from germline, possibly due to a read error. The chain couples TRBV20-1 to TRBJ1-1; tentatively, D is TRBD1 (5 bases). Germline loops: CDR1 DFQATT, CDR2 SNEGSKA (reference sequence). The CDR3 length is 15 residues. The CDR3 reads CSARDFRVSNTEAFF. The CDR3 nucleotides are TGCAGTGCCAGAGATTTCAGGGTCTCGAACACTGAAGCTTTCTTT.

Points on this clonotype: One junction end disagrees with the germline gene, perhaps due to a read error. The rearrangement joins TRBV5-6 to TRBJ2-3, with 8 bases identical to TRBD2. Germline V gene data show CDR1 as SGHDT and CDR2 as YYEEEE. The CDR3 sequence is 17 residues long. The CDR3 protein is CASSPTGRGTVTDTRCF. In nucleotides, the CDR3 is TGTGCCAGCAGCCCAACCGGGAGGGGGACGGTCACAGATACGCGGTGTTTT.

This clonotype occurred many times. The rearrangement uses TRBV4-3 and TRBJ2-3; 11 positions agree with TRBD1. V lost 0 bases, J lost 4 bases, and 3 bases stayed unmatched. The CDR3 has 16 amino acids. CDR1 LGHNA and CDR2 YSLEER come from the germline V gene. The CDR3 here is CASSQDRGQGADTQYF. The CDR3, as DNA: TGCGCCAGCAGCCAAGATAGGGGACAGGGGGCAGATACGCAGTATTTT.

CDR3 in DNA: TGTGCCAGCGGTATCCCGGCGGGGGAGCAGTACTTC. Its protein is CASGIPAGEQYF. This chain connects TRBV6-5 to TRBJ2-7; maybe TRBD2 (6 bases). V was clipped by 8 bases and J by 7 bases, with 15 bases between them. From germline, CDR1 is MNHEY and CDR2 SVGAGI. This CDR3 spans 12 amino acids.

With respect to this clonotype: Possible read error: a much larger clone is one base away. V and J are TRBV12-3 or TRBV12-4 and TRBJ2-7; D possibly corresponds to TRBD2 (5 bases). The CDR3 loop spans 13 amino acids. Here the CDR3 reads CPSSSTSSYEQYF. Written as DNA, the CDR3 is TGTCCCAGCAGTTCAACTAGTTCCTACGAGCAGTACTTC.

A note on this clonotype: A much bigger clone sits one base away, suggesting this may be a read error. The rearrangement links TRBV20-1 to TRBJ2-7; 11 bases fit TRBD2. The CDR3 loop spans 15 amino acids. Germline-derived CDR1 and CDR2 are DFQATT and SNEGSKA (reference sequence). The CDR3 DNA sequence: TGCAATGCGAGACCCTTTAGCGGGGGGGCCGGCGAGCAGTACTTC. Translation: CNARPFSGGAGEQYF.

Comment on this clonotype: With a much larger clone just one base away, this may be a read error. The gene calls are TRBV6-1 and TRBJ1-1, with TRBD1 as a possible D gene (6 bases). The CDR3 loop spans 13 amino acids. Germline loops: CDR1 MNHNS, CDR2 SASEGT. The CDR3 region is CASSKPGATETFF. The CDR3 DNA is TGTGCCAGCAGCAAACCGGGGGCCACTGAAACTTTCTTT.

A note on this clonotype: One junction end disagrees with the germline gene, perhaps due to a read error. The rearrangement links TRBV4-2 to TRBJ2-1; D is perhaps TRBD1 or TRBD2 (5 bases each). This CDR3 comprises 18 residues. Per germline, CDR1 LGHNA and CDR2 YNFKEQ. CDR3 coding DNA: TGTGCCAGCGGCCAAAAACCCCCGGGACCCCTCCCCTCCAATGAGCAGTTCTTC. It is translated as CASGQKPPGPLPSNEQFF.

Points on this clonotype: The germline gene is not matched at one end of the junction; a read error may be the cause. The V and J genes are TRBV11-3 and TRBJ2-1, with 8 bases that match TRBD2. The CDR3 has 13 residues. The germline V gene has CDR1 SGHNT and CDR2 YENEEA. Here the CDR3 DNA reads TGTGCGAGCAGCCCTAGCGGGTACAATGAGCAGTTATTC. Translated: CASSPSGYNEQLF. Filled out from reference TRBV11-3 and TRBJ2-1, the complete variable domain reads EAGVVQSPRYKIIEKKQPVAFWCNPISGHNTLYWYLQNLGQGPELLIRYENEEAVDDSQLPKDRFSAERLKGVDSTLKIQPAELGDSAVYLCASSPSGYNEQLFGPGTRLTVL.

V is TRBV11-1 and J is TRBJ2-2; the match to TRBD2 covers 7 bases. CDR1 and CDR2 from the germline V gene are SGHAT and FQDESV (reference sequence). V shed 5 bases and J 4 bases; nucleotides not matched to a gene: 13. The length of the CDR3 is 17 residues. Here the CDR3 DNA reads TGTGCCAGCAGCCCACGACTAGCTGCAGAATCCACCGGGGAGCTGTTTTTT. This translates into CASSPRLAAESTGELFF.

This clonotype was counted a single time. The final CDR3 position lacks the conserved phenylalanine or tryptophan, pointing to a likely read error. The chain couples TRBV11-2 to TRBJ2-1; D gene uncertain. This CDR3 has 11 residues. The V and J ends lost 10 bases and 7 bases respectively, with 11 bases between them. The germline V gene encodes CDR1 SGHAT and CDR2 FQNNGV. As DNA, the CDR3 is TGTGCCAATAGCCCCCAGAATGAGCAGTTCCTC. This encodes CANSPQNEQFL.

The J gene is TRBJ1-1, the V gene TRBV5-5; weak D call: TRBD1 (5 bases). The V and J ends lost 4 bases and 1 base respectively, with 11 bases between them. The CDR3 loop spans 14 amino acids. From germline, CDR1 is SGHKS and CDR2 YYEKEE (reference sequence). For the CDR3, the DNA is TGTGCCAGCAGCCCCAGGGCAGAGAACACTGAAGCTTTCTTT. Its translation is CASSPRAENTEAFF. The complete variable domain, with remaining parts taken from reference TRBV5-5 and TRBJ1-1, reads DAGVTQSPTHLIKTRGQQVTLRCSPISGHKSVSWYQQVLGQGPQFIFQYYEKEERGRGNFPDRFSARQFPNYSSELNVNALLLGDSALYLCASSPRAENTEAFFGQGTRLTVV.

Concerning this clonotype itself: A much bigger clone sits one base away, suggesting this may be a read error. The chain employs TRBV10-1 and TRBJ2-1; D is undetermined. V dropped 8 bases and J dropped 5 bases, with 7 bases sitting between them. The CDR3 is 11 amino acids. Germline CDR1 is WNHNN and CDR2 is SYGVQD (reference sequence). This CDR3 reads CASGSDNEQFF. CDR3 DNA sequence: TGCGCCAGCGGCAGTGACAATGAGCAGTTCTTC.

The V gene is TRBV4-2, the J gene TRBJ2-1, with 8 bases lining up with TRBD2. Germline CDR1 and CDR2: LGHNA and YNFKEQ. This CDR3 is 16 amino acids long. Losses at the gene ends were 2 bases for V and 5 bases for J; bases not matched to a gene: 8. CDR3 protein: CASSQSRLAGNNEQFF. CDR3 nucleotide sequence: TGTGCCAGCAGCCAATCACGATTAGCGGGAAACAATGAGCAGTTCTTC.

Worth noting for this clonotype: Sequence at one end of the junction differs from germline and may be a read error. This chain uses TRBV20-1 with TRBJ2-2; D unclear. Germline V lookup: CDR1 DFQATT, CDR2 SNEGSKA (reference sequence). The CDR3 contains 17 residues. The CDR3 protein is CSARLFVGRTNTGELFF. DNA for the CDR3: TGCAGTGCTAGACTTTTTGTTGGCCGCACGAACACAGGGGAGCTGTTTTTT.

Points on this clonotype: A read error may explain this, as a much larger clone is one base away. The rearrangement links TRBV6-5 to TRBJ1-5, with D perhaps TRBD1 (5 bases). Deletions cut 10 bases from V and 4 bases from J, with 14 bases between. This CDR3 is 13 amino acids long. Germline V lookup: CDR1 MNHEY, CDR2 SVGAGI. The CDR3 DNA reads TGTGCCACCCGTAGGGGACCAAATCAGCCCCAGCATTTT. Its protein is CATRRGPNQPQHF.